This TCR beta chain came from a study of shared clonotypes between healthy human individuals. Across the study: The study used three CD4 naive, three CD4 memory, two CD8 naive and one CD8 memory plate per donor.

In regard to this clone: No antigen is known for it.

Some 30,000 T cell genomes, or roughly 200 ng DNA, went into the sorted-subset replicate PCRs. Clones were read by immunoSEQ multiplex PCR, and TCRdb kept only the in-frame ones, dropping some. The sample contains about 2.3 million clones, over 85% of which appear only once. Study-level results: Apart from blood, nothing was sampled; tissue repertoires likely differ. In general, naive subsets displayed greater estimated richness than memory subsets did.

This receptor was taken from a man younger than 35 in good health. Some clones in this sample may be carry-over from other donors' samples. Sequenced: naive CD4+ T cells from PBMCs. Subset noted: CD45RA+ positively selected.

The CDR3 nucleotides read TGTGCCAGTAGTATAGATTTCCGTCCCAAACGGGCCTACGAGCAGTACTTC. Encoded protein: CASSIDFRPKRAYEQYF. The chain joins TRBV19 to TRBJ2-7; the D is unclear. The germline V gene encodes CDR1 LNHDA and CDR2 SQIVND (reference sequence). The CDR3 loop spans 17 amino acids. With 0 bases removed from V and 2 bases from J, the gap between germline ends came to 17 bases.